This T cell receptor (beta chain) was profiled in a study of CXCR3-negative and CXCR3-positive naive CD8 T cells. Researchers prepared the TRB cDNA libraries using 5' RACE with UMI labels. TCRdb re-called the 5' RACE reads and gives one entry per CDR3 protein, without DNA. This sample contains tens of thousands of distinct CDR3 sequences. Germline V gives CDR1 LGHNA, CDR2 YSLEER. The CDR3 is made up of 19 amino acids. Study-wide points: Naive CXCR3-negative cells resembled naive CXCR3-positive cells in TRBV-TRBJ usage; memory cells differed. For the naive subsets, surface CD5 was similar, and TCR strength was inferred from TRB CDR3 properties. Memory CD8+ cells had much lower diversity, and both naive subsets had comparably high diversity. Researchers report CXCR3 expression partially decreased after cryopreservation, with fresh PBMCs used in most assays.

A remark on this clonotype: Its cognate antigen is unknown.

Source material: memory CD8+ T cells from blood. This TCR was recovered from a human donor in good health. Some clones in this sample may be carry-over from other donors' samples. The gene calls are TRBV4-3 and TRBJ1-2; TCRdb selects TRBD1, and the lack of DNA leaves this call unchecked. The CDR3 sequence is CASSQDTRGLSDRGNGYTF.